This section outlines one T cell receptor beta chain sequence together with its context. What it binds is unknown. Profiled with immunoSEQ multiplex PCR; TCRdb holds only in-frame clones, not every one. The sample lists about 69,000 clones, roughly 86% occurring once. The sample belongs to a study of a mutant IDH1 vaccine in newly diagnosed glioma. Study-level points and caveats: It seemed that pseudoprogression was not linked to changes in the top peripheral T cell clonotypes.

Documented time point: week 35, safety follow-up. Vaccination used 300 ug of mutant IDH1 20-mer peptide per dose, with topical imiquimod. This CDR3 contains 14 residues. Per the germline V gene, CDR1 is SGDLS and CDR2 is YYNGEE. Trimming pared 7 bases from V and 11 bases from J, leaving 25 bases between. The chain joins TRBV9 to TRBJ2-7, with D perhaps matching TRBD1 (5 bases). The material was PBMCs, obtained from a glioma patient whose treatment included an IDH1 peptide vaccine. The clonotype was recovered from a man between 25 and 39 years old with glioma. Here the CDR3 reads CASAPQGLAPVKYF. The CDR3, as DNA: TGTGCCAGCGCGCCGCAGGGTTTGGCGCCCGTGAAGTACTTC.